This TCR beta chain was observed in a study of cytomegalovirus exposure and HLA in healthy donors (dated by TCRdb to between 2016 and 2019). With respect to the entire study: In an earlier analysis of approximately 500 of the donors, 276 Gb of sequence data and just under 120 million unique TCR beta sequences from 150 million to 200 million T cells were reported. To decide whether each TCR beta V gene segment behaved as functional or pseudogenic, an earlier analysis of over 500 of the donors relied on high-throughput TCR beta sequencing. Using immunosequencing, the study profiled T cell repertoires from 550 to 750 subjects and related those repertoires to cytomegalovirus serostatus. Of the 350 to 450 genotyped donors, about 84% fell in the genetic ancestry cluster associated with self-reported Caucasian donors. Typing coverage differed by locus: A, B, C, DRB1 and DQB1 were typed in roughly 620-640 donors, DQA1 in about 510, DPA1 in 600 to 610, and DPB1 in around 440. In the later analysis, no new phenotypic data were used to find candidate immune exposures; instead, reliance was placed on TCR beta sequences and their occurrence across donors. High-throughput TCR immunosequencing, statistical association of individual TCRs with disease status, and machine learning were combined to predict cytomegalovirus infection status. Besides the first cohort of 500 to 700 subjects, a separate validation cohort made up of some 110 different subjects was used. A later genetic analysis took genome-wide SNP genotypes for about 55% of the roughly 670 donors and used that subset as a discovery cohort. Four or five DR-DQ haplotypes were handled as single units for association and clustering, since linkage in the cohort was strong. To study patterns of TCR occurrence, a later analysis re-analyzed previously published TCR beta repertoires from around 670 donors and added high-resolution HLA genotyping. HLA typing included class I and class II loci at four-digit resolution. An early release covering roughly 600 HLA-typed donors comprised roughly 300 gigabases of sequencing data and around 86 million unique TCR sequences. On average, roughly 240,000 unique TCR beta nucleotide sequences were sequenced per donor among some 430 genotyped donors of the cohort, with 15% to 20% of those sequences being non-productive. All discovery cohort repertoires had been generated using a single sequencing platform. Donor age, sex, ethnicity and CMV serostatus were compiled alongside the repertoire data. The study aimed to test whether cataloging public T cell receptors could reveal signatures of past pathogen exposure.

Paper-wide results and their limitations: The only immune exposure information available for the cohort was CMV serostatus. Correlated functional status among segregating V segments might be attributable to linkage disequilibrium, but an unknown experimental factor could not be ruled out. According to a later analysis, TCR association rates differed among HLA loci, with DRB1 alleles showing the most associated TCRs and HLA-C alleles showing the fewest. Most TCR sequences were seen in very few donors, while some public TCRs were found in many individuals. This cohort had only TCR beta chains sequenced, and the lack of alpha or paired-chain data limited which features could be detected. According to a later analysis, parvovirus B19, influenza, CMV and Epstein-Barr virus appeared linked to several top co-occurrence clusters. Compared with equally common non-associated chains, HLA-associated TCR beta chains in a later analysis were more clonally expanded and had lower generation probabilities. Some IMGT-functional V segments, including TRBV6-2 and TRBV6-3, could not be told apart with the 87-base-pair reads, so those segments were excluded. In the study, around 150 TCR beta chains were listed as associated with cytomegalovirus. Most CMV-associated TCR beta chains appeared to be HLA-restricted in a later analysis, and the HLA associations seemed to be driven largely by CMV exposure. When HLA alleles, especially DR and DQ, strongly co-occurred, attributing TCR associations to individual alleles was difficult. Presence/absence analyses assumed roughly uniform sequencing depth across donors, an assumption that may not hold. At a false discovery rate of 0.05, a later analysis linked around 17,000 TCR beta sequences to specific HLA alleles. A later genetic analysis associated a missense DCLRE1C variant with V-gene and J-gene trimming of TCR beta chains, and an independent cohort replicated the association. In an earlier analysis of fewer than 750 of the donors, most TCR beta V segments were observed in productive rearrangements about 87% or about 30% of the time, broadly matching IMGT annotations. A cluster of highly shared sequence variants was judged likely to be a technical artifact of the sequencing pipeline. In both the original and validation cohorts, the classifier was reported to diagnose cytomegalovirus status with high specificity and sensitivity. HLA typing was unavailable for some donors at each locus, so association tests used only the typed subset. A further reported finding was that TCR beta sequences accurately predicted the HLA-A and HLA-B alleles for most subjects in the first cohort. The earlier analysis of 587 of the donors excluded some 16 rarely observed V segments, including chromosome 9 orphons, because counts were too low. The authors suggested that the approach could potentially be generalized to other disease states and immunological phenotypes. Compared with the roughly 600-donor mean, donors in an Asian-associated ancestry cluster had fewer N-insertions in productive TCRs, according to a later genetic analysis. In vitro tests confirmed that a few of the cytomegalovirus-associated TCR beta chains recognize cytomegalovirus antigens.

The cohort was made up of approximately 670 healthy bone marrow donors. All cohort members were sampled while nominally healthy, although unrecorded immune exposures were likely present. The donor was CMV seropositive and was included in the group of 290 or so seropositive cohort members. Every donor gave a peripheral blood sample, and the peripheral blood mononuclear cells from that sample were used for TCR beta sequencing. Genomic DNA extraction from the blood cell samples was performed with the Qiagen DNeasy Blood Extraction Kit. The library was obtained by the immunoSEQ multiplex PCR assay. A mixture of 60 forward primers for TCR Vbeta segments and 13 reverse primers for TCR Jbeta segments was used in the multiplex PCR. A multiplex PCR assay on genomic DNA amplified the CDR3 region of rearranged TCR beta genes. The amplified TCR beta libraries were sequenced on the Illumina HiSeq System as 87-base-pair reads. The authors' analysis ran thus. In a later analysis, tens of millions of unique TCR beta chains were counted across the 500 to 850 repertoires, and around 10 million of these chains were shared by at least two donors. To remove PCR and sequencing errors, raw reads were error-corrected and collapsed into unique sequences using a nearest-neighbor algorithm that merged closely related sequences. CDR3 sequences were aligned to IMGT reference sequences to assign V, D and J gene segments. Each retained sequence needed at least a six-nucleotide match to both a V gene segment and a J gene segment. Rearrangements were classified as productive when the CDR3 lacked stop codons and remained in frame with V and J, and all other rearrangements were classified as non-productive. CDR3 was defined by IMGT convention, running from the second conserved V-encoded cysteine to the conserved J-encoded phenylalanine. In an earlier analysis of some 550 of the donors, sequences lacking an unambiguous match to a single V gene segment were excluded. In an earlier analysis of almost 600 of the donors, a V segment was called functional when productive rearrangements were above 56.7%, and segregating when the standard deviation between donors exceeded 5%. A statistical classification framework was built for diagnosing cytomegalovirus status from the catalog of TCR beta chain sequences. A later analysis assigned V and J genes by comparing TCR nucleotide sequences with IMGT/GENE-DB human TR gene sequences. A later analysis assigned CDR3 sequences and most-parsimonious VDJ recombination scenarios with the TCRdist pipeline. In a later analysis, each TCR beta chain was defined by its CDR3 amino acid sequence together with its V-gene family, and reads lacking a unique V-gene family were excluded. A later analysis removed 592 highly shared, low-generation-probability nucleotide sequences to deal with suspected cross-contamination and a sequencing artifact. A later analysis calculated a clonal expansion index for each public chain from normalized within-repertoire ranks of inferred template counts. In a later analysis, generation probabilities were computed using a VDJ recombination model fitted to out-of-frame rearrangements, and the results were checked against IGoR. A later analysis scored TCR-TCR, TCR-HLA and TCR-CMV co-occurrence with hypergeometric tests, applying a repertoire-size bias correction to TCR pairs. In a later analysis, false discovery rates were estimated by permuting HLA or CMV assignments 20 times. In a later analysis, co-occurring TCRs were grouped using DBSCAN, with TCRdist sequence similarity added in when clustering inside HLA-allele-positive subsets. For co-occurrence clustering, repertoires with fewer than 30,000 or more than 120,000 public chains were excluded, along with several repertoires with anomalous nucleotide sharing. TCRdb obtained this table from immuneACCESS and retained in-frame rearrangements with V and J assigned. These tables miss some clones; where compared with another copy, unresolved V genes account for less than half of the shortfall, and the remainder is unexplained. V, J and clone size reflect that table, while D and trimming were determined from the DNA. In all, the sample holds 60,000 to 70,000 clones, and under 85% of those were seen once. The ten largest clonotypes hold roughly 5% of the sample.

With regard to this clone: It lacks a known antigen. No base qualities exist here, and no much larger clone lies one base off it.

V sheds 7 bases and J sheds 2 bases, leaving 19 bases between their ends. The germline V gene specifies SQVTM as CDR1 and ANQGSEA as CDR2. The cysteine opens and the phenylalanine closes a CDR3 of 15 amino acids. The DNA shown is the 45-base CDR3, in frame from base 1. The chain uses TRBV29-1 and TRBJ2-3; matching of 6 bases hints at TRBD2 as the D gene. The origin of this receptor is a male donor in good health and CMV-seropositive. Sequencing used PBMCs. The sequence in DNA is TGCAGCGGGGGCGGGGTTCCCGAGCTCACAGATACGCAGTATTTT. This gives the protein CSGGGVPELTDTQYF.